The source of this TCR beta chain is a study of blood T cell repertoires in COVID-19. The wider study: The study drew acute and convalescent COVID-19 samples from the United States, Italy and Spain. PBMCs, B-cell-depleted T cells, or T cells were the source of the cDNA or gDNA that made up the material.

The CDR3 extends over 14 amino acids. Losses at the gene ends were 4 bases for V and 3 bases for J; bases not matched to a gene: 3. CDR1 and CDR2 from the germline V gene are SGHNT and YENEEA. Per the authors' pipeline: Nucleated cell number was recorded as an estimate derived from reference gene primer amplification. Sequencing used immunoSEQ multiplex PCR; TCRdb keeps in-frame clones, though not all of them. That table supplies the V and J calls and clone size; D and trimming were determined from the DNA. The sample shows tens of thousands of clones, less than 85% of them seen only once. V usage is TRBV11-3 and J usage is TRBJ2-7; 10 nucleotides agree with TRBD2. Sequenced sample: peripheral blood. This receptor was identified in a man older than 75 with active COVID-19. Here the CDR3 DNA reads TGTGCCAGCAGCTCTCGGACTAGCGGCTACGAGCAGTACTTC. This gives the protein CASSSRTSGYEQYF.